One sample yielded the 4 T cell receptor beta chains listed below, sequenced in a study of cytomegalovirus exposure and HLA in healthy donors. Researchers ran the PCR with 60 Vbeta and 13 Jbeta primers. The table came from immunoSEQ multiplex PCR; TCRdb's copy has only in-frame clones and leaves some out. This sample has tens of thousands of clones, with 60% to 80% found just once. Input material: PBMCs. These receptors were taken from a woman aged 45-60 years in good health and CMV-seropositive.

The rearrangement links TRBV2 to TRBJ1-1; a weak D match, TRBD1 (6 bases). From germline, CDR1 is SNHLY and CDR2 FYNNEI. The CDR3 runs to 14 residues. V was clipped by 5 bases and J by 4 bases, with 14 bases between them. CDR3 DNA: TGTGCCAGCAGTCGGACAGTTGGCGGCACTGAAGCTTTCTTT. Translating it yields CASSRTVGGTEAFF.

The V and J genes are TRBV30 and TRBJ2-2; no clear D gene. This CDR3 is built from 15 residues. The germline V and J ends were trimmed by 1 base and 1 base, with 10 bases remaining between them. The germline CDR1 and CDR2 sequences are GTSNPN and SVGIG (reference sequence). CDR3 sequence reads: CAWSGYVRNTGELFF. The CDR3, as DNA: TGTGCCTGGAGTGGATACGTGAGGAACACCGGGGAGCTGTTTTTT.

The genes are TRBV7-8 and TRBJ2-5; the D gene is possibly TRBD2 (6 bases). This CDR3 is 12 amino acids long. The germline V gene encodes CDR1 SGHVS and CDR2 FQNEAQ. With 8 bases removed from V and 2 bases from J, the gap between germline ends came to 9 bases. The CDR3 DNA sequence: TGTGCCAGCGGGGGGATACAAGAGACCCAGTACTTC. It codes for CASGGIQETQYF.

The gene calls are TRBV6-1 and TRBJ1-1; D unclear. Germline V lookup: CDR1 MNHNS, CDR2 SASEGT. The CDR3 loop spans 14 amino acids. Trimming took 2 bases from V and 6 from J, leaving 13 bases between them. The CDR3 DNA follows: TGTGCCAGCAGTGAATGGGGAGAGGTAGCTGAAGCTTTCTTT. This encodes CASSEWGEVAEAFF.